This TCR beta chain was captured in a study of T-cell reconstitution after alpha-beta-depleted transplantation in children. Unique molecular identifiers were built into the TCRbeta library. Each CDR3 protein gets one entry after TCRdb re-called the PCR reads with MiXCR. Of tens of thousands of distinct CDR3 sequences listed, approximately 6.1% are singletons. Study-level findings and limits: After transplant, high TCRbeta diversity at day 60 in some patients arose from surviving recipient T cells and thymic progenitors.

This clonotype was picked up many times. The antigen remains unidentified. This CDR3 has 15 residues. With V trimmed by 7 bases and J by 0 bases, 6 bases remained unmatched. Germline CDR1 reads SGHRS; CDR2 reads YFSETQ. The sample consisted of PBMCs, mostly from graft donor cells, taken 60 days after TCRalphabeta/CD19-depleted stem cell transplant. The TCR sequence derives from a female patient between 2 and 15 years old who had a stem cell transplant for aplastic anemia, so the T cells may come from the graft donor. The chain recombines TRBV5-1 with TRBJ2-1, with TRBD1 identical over 8 bases. This chain's CDR3 is CASVITGGSYNEQFF. The CDR3 bases are TGCGCCAGCGTAATTACAGGGGGCTCCTACAATGAGCAGTTCTTC.